This is a list of T cell receptor beta chains from one sample in a study of OX40 agonist ivuxolimab in advanced cancers. The protocol was immunoSEQ multiplex PCR, while the TCRdb copy is restricted to in-frame clones and leaves out a portion. The sample holds roughly 90,000 clones, around nine tenths seen once. The sequences come from CD4+ or CD8+ T cells sorted from blood, collected in a trial of the OX40 agonist ivuxolimab. These receptors were taken from an adult with an advanced solid tumor such as melanoma, head and neck, liver or kidney cancer. CDR3s include the opening cysteine and the closing phenylalanine or tryptophan. Each record gives: clone size, D gene, V gene, J gene, CDR3 protein, CDR3 DNA. The D gene is left open where the match is weak. Where a row states a size, it is once, few, many or the class of an expanded clone; other rows omit it.

>NA|TRBD1|TRBV15|TRBJ2-5
CATSRPTGVPGETQYF
TGTGCCACCAGCAGACCCACAGGGGTCCCGGGGGAGACCCAGTACTTC
>once|NA|TRBV7-2|TRBJ2-5
CASSLGAGAGGKTQYF
TGTGCCAGCAGCTTAGGAGCCGGGGCCGGGGGCAAGACCCAGTACTTC
>NA|NA|TRBV6-1|TRBJ1-5
CASSEALRGMGQPQHF
TGTGCCAGCAGTGAAGCGCTTCGGGGAATGGGGCAGCCCCAGCATTTT
>NA|TRBD2|TRBV2|TRBJ2-5
CASSPRTSGGETQYF
TGTGCCAGCAGCCCCAGGACTAGCGGGGGAGAGACCCAGTACTTC
>NA|TRBD1|TRBV6-6|TRBJ2-7
CASSLNVQGAGEQYF
TGTGCCAGCAGTTTAAACGTACAGGGGGCCGGGGAGCAGTACTTC
>NA|TRBD1|TRBV15|TRBJ2-7
CATMDRLGPYEQYF
TGTGCCACTATGGACAGGTTGGGGCCCTACGAGCAGTACTTC
>NA|NA|TRBV29-1|TRBJ1-3
CSVSAGNSGNTIYF
TGCAGCGTTTCGGCAGGGAACTCTGGAAACACCATATATTTT
>once|NA|TRBV19|TRBJ2-5
CASSIMAAQETQYF
TGTGCCAGTAGTATTATGGCAGCCCAAGAGACCCAGTACTTC
>few|NA|TRBV5-1|TRBJ2-3
CASSLTDTQYF
TGCGCCAGCAGCTTAACAGATACGCAGTATTTT
>once|NA|TRBV28|TRBJ1-4
CASSLVQGLRDEKLFF
TGTGCCAGCAGTTTGGTACAGGGCCTCCGCGACGAAAAACTGTTTTTT
>NA|NA|TRBV28|TRBJ2-4
CASSLERPKNIQYF
TGTGCCAGCAGTTTAGAACGGCCGAAAAACATTCAGTACTTC
>NA|TRBD1|TRBV6-5|TRBJ2-7
CASRGQALSYEQYF
TGTGCCAGCAGGGGACAGGCCCTCTCCTACGAGCAGTACTTC
>NA|NA|TRBV13|TRBJ2-1
CASSLLPKGGTAIGPTYNEQFF
TGTGCCAGCAGCTTACTACCCAAAGGCGGGACAGCTATAGGCCCGACCTACAATGAGCAGTTCTTC
>NA|NA|TRBV9|TRBJ2-3
CASSARTDTQYF
TGTGCCAGCAGCGCCCGCACAGATACGCAGTATTTT
>once|TRBD2|TRBV6-5|TRBJ2-5
CASSSRPGLAGETQYF
TGTGCCAGCAGTTCCCGACCGGGACTAGCGGGAGAGACCCAGTACTTC
>NA|NA|TRBV14|TRBJ2-3
CASSQPGATRGDTQYF
TGTGCCAGCAGCCAACCGGGAGCCACGAGAGGTGATACGCAGTATTTT
>NA|NA|TRBV6-6|TRBJ2-7
CASTTWGSSYEQYF
TGTGCCAGCACCACCTGGGGGAGTTCCTACGAGCAGTACTTC
>NA|NA|TRBV15|TRBJ1-2
CATSRGVRANYGYTF
TGTGCCACCAGCAGAGGGGTCAGGGCAAACTATGGCTACACCTTC
>once|TRBD2|TRBV6-1|TRBJ2-1
CASSERSGGSEQFF
TGTGCCAGCAGTGAAAGAAGCGGGGGCAGCGAGCAGTTCTTC
>NA|NA|TRBV11-1|TRBJ2-7
CASTRVRGDGEQYF
TGTGCCAGCACGAGGGTCAGGGGAGACGGGGAGCAGTACTTC
>NA|NA|TRBV5-4|TRBJ1-2
CASSLTGQDYGYTF
TGTGCCAGCAGCTTGACAGGGCAAGACTATGGCTACACCTTC
>NA|TRBD2|TRBV5-1|TRBJ2-7
CASSRASGGEVEQYF
TGCGCCAGCAGCCGGGCTAGCGGGGGGGAGGTCGAGCAGTACTTC
>NA|TRBD2|TRBV5-1|TRBJ2-7
CASSSLAGETYEQYF
TGCGCCAGCAGCAGTCTAGCGGGAGAAACCTACGAGCAGTACTTC
>NA|NA|TRBV18|TRBJ2-5
CASSPFQEYQETQYF
TGTGCCAGCTCACCATTCCAGGAGTACCAAGAGACCCAGTACTTC
>once|NA|TRBV6-1|TRBJ1-1
CASSEVGRLRPEAFF
TGTGCCAGCAGTGAAGTGGGGAGGTTGAGGCCTGAAGCTTTCTTT
>NA|TRBD1|TRBV7-9|TRBJ1-6
CASSSTGGGSYNSPLHF
TGTGCCAGCAGCTCGACAGGGGGCGGCTCCTATAATTCACCCCTCCACTTT
>NA|NA|TRBV30|TRBJ2-3
CASRGGGWTDTQYF
TGTGCCTCGAGGGGAGGGGGCTGGACAGATACGCAGTATTTT
>NA|NA|TRBV28|TRBJ2-2
CASRMGGADTGELFF
TGTGCCAGCAGGATGGGGGGGGCGGACACCGGGGAGCTGTTTTTT
>NA|TRBD2|TRBV6-5|TRBJ2-2
CASESGRNTGELFF
TGTGCCAGCGAAAGCGGGAGGAACACCGGGGAGCTGTTTTTT
>NA|NA|TRBV5-1|TRBJ1-5
CASSLGPGEGGQPQHF
TGCGCCAGCAGCTTGGGCCCAGGGGAGGGCGGTCAGCCCCAGCATTTT
>NA|NA|TRBV30|TRBJ1-5
CAWSYTGSAQHF
TGTGCCTGGAGTTACACGGGTTCGGCCCAGCATTTT
>NA|TRBD2|TRBV5-1|TRBJ2-2
CASSLREGNTGELFF
TGCGCCAGCAGCTTGCGGGAGGGGAACACCGGGGAGCTGTTTTTT
>NA|TRBD1|TRBV5-1|TRBJ1-4
CASSFDRVTTNEKLFF
TGCGCCAGCAGCTTCGACAGGGTGACAACTAATGAAAAACTGTTTTTT
>NA|NA|TRBV11-3|TRBJ2-1
CASSHGGLNEQFF
TGTGCCAGCAGCCACGGGGGACTGAATGAGCAGTTCTTC
>NA|TRBD2|TRBV7-6|TRBJ2-5
CASSLVAGGWETQYF
TGTGCCAGCAGCTTAGTGGCGGGAGGATGGGAGACCCAGTACTTC
>NA|TRBD1|TRBV7-9|TRBJ1-1
CASSLSGGQGPEAFF
TGTGCCAGCAGCTTATCTGGGGGACAGGGCCCTGAAGCTTTCTTT
>NA|TRBD1|TRBV5-1|TRBJ2-5
CASSPTGGSETQYF
TGCGCCAGCAGCCCGACAGGGGGCTCAGAGACCCAGTACTTC
>NA|TRBD2|TRBV19|TRBJ2-2
CASSIPGLAGATGELFF
TGTGCCAGTAGTATACCGGGACTAGCGGGAGCTACCGGGGAGCTGTTTTTT
>NA|TRBD1|TRBV6-5|TRBJ1-2
CASSSHGTEMRGYTF
TGTGCCAGCAGTTCCCACGGGACAGAGATGAGGGGCTACACCTTC
>NA|TRBD1|TRBV6-5|TRBJ1-1
CASRDQGGTTEAFF
TGTGCCAGCAGGGACCAGGGGGGGACCACTGAAGCTTTCTTT
>NA|TRBD1|TRBV6-6|TRBJ1-2
CASSQDRGYGYTF
TGTGCCAGCAGCCAGGACAGGGGGTATGGCTACACCTTC
>NA|NA|TRBV28|TRBJ2-5
CASKEGQNPQETQYF
TGTGCCAGCAAGGAGGGACAAAATCCACAAGAGACCCAGTACTTC
>NA|NA|TRBV28|TRBJ1-2
CASSPGGPTYGYTF
TGTGCCAGCAGTCCGGGGGGACCTACCTATGGCTACACCTTC
>NA|NA|TRBV6-5|TRBJ2-5
CASGSFQETQYF
TGTGCCAGCGGGAGTTTCCAAGAGACCCAGTACTTC
>NA|NA|TRBV7-2|TRBJ1-2
CASSLAGSGGYTF
TGTGCCAGCAGCTTAGCAGGGTCGGGGGGCTACACCTTC
>NA|TRBD2|TRBV9|TRBJ2-7
CASSQTSQAYEQYF
TGTGCCAGCAGCCAGACTAGCCAAGCCTACGAGCAGTACTTC
>NA|TRBD1|TRBV5-5|TRBJ1-2
CASSGQGAYGYTF
TGTGCCAGCAGCGGACAGGGGGCCTATGGCTACACCTTC
>NA|TRBD2|TRBV11-3|TRBJ2-3
CASSLTAGADTQYF
TGTGCCAGCAGCTTGACGGCGGGAGCGGATACGCAGTATTTT
>NA|NA|TRBV6-5|TRBJ1-6
CASSYSMGLTNSPLHF
TGTGCCAGCAGTTACTCGATGGGACTGACGAATTCACCCCTCCACTTT
>NA|NA|TRBV5-6|TRBJ2-5
CASSSGLVETQYF
TGTGCCAGCAGCTCCGGACTTGTGGAGACCCAGTACTTC
>NA|NA|TRBV10-3|TRBJ1-2
CATRARQETNYGYTF
TGTGCCACCCGCGCCCGACAGGAAACTAACTATGGCTACACCTTC
>NA|NA|TRBV11-1|TRBJ2-3
CASSPFFWEAQSTDTQYF
TGTGCCAGCAGCCCTTTCTTTTGGGAAGCACAGAGCACAGATACGCAGTATTTT
>NA|NA|TRBV19|TRBJ2-2
CASSKSPVWELFF
TGTGCCAGTAGCAAGTCCCCTGTATGGGAGCTGTTTTTT
>NA|TRBD2|TRBV6-5|TRBJ2-1
CASRRERGYNEQFF
TGTGCCAGCAGGCGCGAGCGGGGATACAATGAGCAGTTCTTC
>NA|NA|TRBV6-5|TRBJ1-5
CASGLRNQPQHF
TGTGCCAGCGGTCTTAGAAACCAGCCCCAGCATTTT
>NA|TRBD1|TRBV14|TRBJ2-7
CASSQGRTGTSYEQYF
TGTGCCAGCAGCCAAGGAAGGACAGGGACGTCCTACGAGCAGTACTTC
>few|NA|TRBV20-1|TRBJ2-7
CSATKLYEQYF
TGCAGTGCTACTAAACTATACGAGCAGTACTTC
>once|TRBD1|TRBV10-3|TRBJ1-1
CAISEDRVNTEAFF
TGTGCCATCAGTGAGGACAGGGTGAACACTGAAGCTTTCTTT